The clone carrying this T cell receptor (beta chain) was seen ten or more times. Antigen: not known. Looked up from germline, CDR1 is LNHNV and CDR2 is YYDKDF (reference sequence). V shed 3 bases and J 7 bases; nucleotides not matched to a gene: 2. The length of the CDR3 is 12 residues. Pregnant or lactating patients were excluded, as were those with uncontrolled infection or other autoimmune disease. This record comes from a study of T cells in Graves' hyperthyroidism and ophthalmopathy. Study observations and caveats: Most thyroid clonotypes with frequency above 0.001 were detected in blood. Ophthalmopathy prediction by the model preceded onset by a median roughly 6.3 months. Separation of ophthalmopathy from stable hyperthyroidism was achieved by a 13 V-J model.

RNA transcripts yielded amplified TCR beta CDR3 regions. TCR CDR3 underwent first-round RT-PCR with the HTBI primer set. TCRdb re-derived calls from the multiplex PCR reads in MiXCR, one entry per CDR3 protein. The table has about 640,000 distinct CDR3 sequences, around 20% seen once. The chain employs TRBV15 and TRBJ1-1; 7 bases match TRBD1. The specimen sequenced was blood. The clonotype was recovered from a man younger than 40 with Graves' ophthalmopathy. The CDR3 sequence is CATSSRDSEAFF. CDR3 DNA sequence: TGTGCCACCAGCAGCCGGGACAGTGAAGCTTTCTTT.